This TCR beta chain was identified during a study of shared clonotypes between healthy human individuals. Study as a whole: Each donor's CD8 memory used one plate, CD8 naive two, each CD4 subset three.

The ends were cut back, 1 base at V and 6 bases at J, with 14 bases in the middle. Germline lookup yields CDR1 SGHNT and CDR2 YYREEE (reference sequence). This CDR3 is 15 amino acids long. All the donors were Caucasian adults who lived in Nashville, Tennessee. Into CD45RA+ naive and CD45RA-negative memory subsets, the CD4+ cells were split. Source study methods: Filtering differed because ImmunoSEQ produced junction-only sequences that carried no quality scores. Sequenced by immunoSEQ multiplex PCR; TCRdb stores in-frame clones only, minus some. The V and J calls and clone size are taken from that table; D and trimming were inferred from the DNA. Found here are nearly 1 million clones, 76% of them singletons; the top ten hold about 1.5%.

Sequencing was done on a sample of memory CD4+ T cells sorted from blood. Subset in this sample: CD45RA-negative fraction. The J gene is TRBJ2-4, the V gene TRBV5-4; TRBD1 is a possible D gene (5 bases). The receptor was derived from a man younger than 35 in good health. The CDR3 coding sequence is TGTGCCAGCAGCTTGCCAGGGAACAATGGAAACATTCAGTACTTC. This sequence encodes CASSLPGNNGNIQYF. Full variable domain (rest looked up from reference TRBV5-4 and TRBJ2-4): ETGVTQSPTHLIKTRGQQVTLRCSSQSGHNTVSWYQQALGQGPQFIFQYYREEENGRGNFPPRFSGLQFPNYSSELNVNALELDDSALYLCASSLPGNNGNIQYFGAGTRLSVL.